There are many counts of the clone carrying this T cell receptor (beta chain). TCRdb ran MiXCR on the 5' RACE reads and lists one entry per CDR3 protein. The sample carries under 250,000 distinct CDR3 sequences, less than 3.5% recorded once. This specimen comes from a study of T cells after yellow fever vaccination. The CDR3 runs to 16 residues. Germline V CDR1 and CDR2: SGHTA, FQGNSA. V was pared by 0 bases and J by 5 bases, with 16 bases between. Sequences were derived from CD4+ T cells sorted from PBMCs, sampled 10 days after the yellow fever booster vaccination. The sequence was obtained from a man between 18 and 29 years old who received the YFV17D yellow fever vaccine. This chain uses TRBV7-2 with TRBJ1-2, with D possibly TRBD1 on 6 matching bases. In nucleotides, the CDR3 is TGTGCCAGCAGCTTAGCAGCTTCGGGGGCAGAATATGGCTACACCTTC. Its translation is CASSLAASGAEYGYTF.